This T cell receptor beta chain came from a study of response to subunit inactivated influenza vaccine. TCRdb processed the RT-PCR reads anew with MiXCR; each CDR3 protein has one entry. The sample yields fewer than 600,000 distinct CDR3 sequences, approximately 7.8% seen once. The CDR3 is 15 residues long. J gave up 4 bases and V 4 bases, and 8 bases lay outside the gene matches. Germline values: CDR1 SGDLS, CDR2 YYNGEE. The source was PBMCs from blood, collected about 23 months after vaccination. The chain joins TRBV9 to TRBJ2-7, with TRBD2 identical over 10 bases. The sequence came from a man aged 50 to 69 who received an inactivated influenza vaccine. The CDR3: CASSPGLADLYEQYF. The CDR3 coding sequence is TGTGCCAGCAGCCCAGGACTAGCGGACCTTTACGAGCAGTACTTC.